This T cell receptor (beta chain) was identified during a study of blood T cell repertoires in COVID-19. Study information: There were acute and convalescent COVID-19 samples, and they came from the United States, Italy and Spain. T cells, B-cell-depleted T cells, or PBMCs supplied cDNA or gDNA.

Original analysis: Using reference gene primer amplification, nucleated cell counts were estimated. Some clones are missing from TCRdb's copy, which holds only in-frame ones; the method was immunoSEQ multiplex PCR. Clone size and V and J calls were adopted from that table, with D and trimming inferred from the DNA. This table holds approximately 46,000 clones, around 85% found once. The V gene end was trimmed by 5 bases and the J gene end by 7 bases; junction bases not matched to a gene: 5. This CDR3 contains 13 residues. Germline V gives CDR1 SGHNT, CDR2 YENEEA. Sequencing used peripheral blood. This clonotype originated in a human donor in a cohort sampled during active COVID-19. This chain uses TRBV11-3 with TRBJ2-1; 7 nucleotides line up with TRBD1. CDR3 residues: CASSRQGRNEQFF. In DNA, the CDR3 is TGTGCCAGCAGCAGACAGGGAAGGAATGAGCAGTTCTTC.